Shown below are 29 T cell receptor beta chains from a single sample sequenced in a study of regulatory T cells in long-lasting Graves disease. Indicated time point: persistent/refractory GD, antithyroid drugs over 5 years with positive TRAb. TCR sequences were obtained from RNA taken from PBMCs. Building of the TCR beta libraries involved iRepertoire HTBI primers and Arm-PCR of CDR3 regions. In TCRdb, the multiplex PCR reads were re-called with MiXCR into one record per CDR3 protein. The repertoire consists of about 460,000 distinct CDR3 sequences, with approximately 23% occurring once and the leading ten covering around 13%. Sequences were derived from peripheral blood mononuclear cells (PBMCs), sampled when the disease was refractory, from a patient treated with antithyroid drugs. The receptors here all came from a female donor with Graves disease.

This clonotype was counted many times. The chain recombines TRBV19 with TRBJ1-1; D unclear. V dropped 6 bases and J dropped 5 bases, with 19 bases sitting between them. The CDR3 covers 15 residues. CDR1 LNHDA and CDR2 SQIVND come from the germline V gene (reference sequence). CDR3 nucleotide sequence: TGTGCCAGTAGCCCAGCCCGGTCCCAAAGAACTGAAGCTTTCTTT. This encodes CASSPARSQRTEAFF.

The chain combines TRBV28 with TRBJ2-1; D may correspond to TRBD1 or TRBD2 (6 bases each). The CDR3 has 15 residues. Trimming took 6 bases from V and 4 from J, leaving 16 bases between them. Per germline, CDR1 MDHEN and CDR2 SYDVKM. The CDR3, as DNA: TGTGCCAGCAGAACCGCCGGGGGCGGGTACAATGAGCAGTTCTTC. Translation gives CASRTAGGGYNEQFF.

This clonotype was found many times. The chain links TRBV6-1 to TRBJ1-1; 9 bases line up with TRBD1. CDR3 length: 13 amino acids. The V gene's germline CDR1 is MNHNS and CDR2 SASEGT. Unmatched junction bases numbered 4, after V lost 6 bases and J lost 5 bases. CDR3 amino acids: CASRGTGWTEAFF. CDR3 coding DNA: TGTGCCAGCAGGGGGACAGGGTGGACTGAAGCTTTCTTT.

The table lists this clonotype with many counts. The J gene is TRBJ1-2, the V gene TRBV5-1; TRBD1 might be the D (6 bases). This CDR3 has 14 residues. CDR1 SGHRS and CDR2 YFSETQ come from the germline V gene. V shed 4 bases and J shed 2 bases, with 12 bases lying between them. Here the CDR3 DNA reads TGCGCCAGCAGCCAACAGACAGGAAACTATGGCTACACCTTC. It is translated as CASSQQTGNYGYTF.

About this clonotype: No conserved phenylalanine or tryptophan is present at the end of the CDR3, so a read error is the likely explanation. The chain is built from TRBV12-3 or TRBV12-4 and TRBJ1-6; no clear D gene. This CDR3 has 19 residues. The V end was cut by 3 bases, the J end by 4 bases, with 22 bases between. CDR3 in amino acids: CASSFRRPTSQVYNSPLHL. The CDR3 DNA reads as TGTGCCAGCAGTTTCAGGCGGCCGACTAGTCAGGTGTATAATTCACCCCTCCACCTT.

The CDR3 sequence: CASSYFGRGNTEAFF. The CDR3 DNA sequence: TGTGCCAGCAGTTACTTCGGACGGGGTAACACTGAAGCTTTCTTT. The chain has TRBV6-5 and TRBJ1-1, with D hard to call. The CDR3 loop spans 15 amino acids. In germline, CDR1 is MNHEY, CDR2 SVGAGI. V was pared by 1 base and J by 2 bases, with 11 bases between.

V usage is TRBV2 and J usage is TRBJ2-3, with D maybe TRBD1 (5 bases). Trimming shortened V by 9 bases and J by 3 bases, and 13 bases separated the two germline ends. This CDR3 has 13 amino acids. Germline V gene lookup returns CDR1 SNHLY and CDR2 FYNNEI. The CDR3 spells CASQTTETDTQYF. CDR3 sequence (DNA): TGTGCCAGTCAAACGACAGAGACAGATACGCAGTATTTT.

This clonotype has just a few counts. In DNA, the CDR3 is TGTGCCACCAGCAGAGCGCGACAGGGGGAGAGAATTGAAGCTTTCTTT. Translating gives CATSRARQGERIEAFF. The chain uses TRBV15 and TRBJ1-1; 9 bases line up with TRBD1. There are 16 residues in the CDR3. J was trimmed by 7 bases and V by 1 base; bases with no gene match: 10. Germline V gene lookup returns CDR1 LNHNV and CDR2 YYDKDF (reference sequence).

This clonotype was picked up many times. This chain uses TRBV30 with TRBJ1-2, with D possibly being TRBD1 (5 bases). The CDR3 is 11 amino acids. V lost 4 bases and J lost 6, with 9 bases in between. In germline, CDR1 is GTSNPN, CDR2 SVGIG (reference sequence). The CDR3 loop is CAWMRGDGYTF. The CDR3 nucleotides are TGTGCCTGGATGCGAGGGGATGGCTACACCTTC.

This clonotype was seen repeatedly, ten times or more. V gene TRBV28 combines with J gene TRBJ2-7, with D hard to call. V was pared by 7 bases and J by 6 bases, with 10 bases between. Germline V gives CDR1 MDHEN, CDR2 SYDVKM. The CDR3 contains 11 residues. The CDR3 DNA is TGTGCCAGCACCAACTGGGCCGAGCAGTACTTC. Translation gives CASTNWAEQYF.

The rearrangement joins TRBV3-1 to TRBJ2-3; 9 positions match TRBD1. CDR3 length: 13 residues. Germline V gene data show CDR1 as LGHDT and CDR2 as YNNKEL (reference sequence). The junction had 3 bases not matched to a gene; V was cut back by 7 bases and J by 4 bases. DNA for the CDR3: TGTGCCAGCAAACAGGGGGCTTCAGATACGCAGTATTTT. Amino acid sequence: CASKQGASDTQYF.

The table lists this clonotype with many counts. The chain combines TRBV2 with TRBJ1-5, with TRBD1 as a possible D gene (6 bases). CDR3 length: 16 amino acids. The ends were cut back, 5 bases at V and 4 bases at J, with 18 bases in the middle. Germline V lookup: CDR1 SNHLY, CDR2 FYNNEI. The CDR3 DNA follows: TGTGCCAGCAGTAAAGGGACACCCCTGGGGAATCAGCCCCAGCATTTT. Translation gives CASSKGTPLGNQPQHF. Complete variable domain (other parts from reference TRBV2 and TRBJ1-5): EPEVTQTPSHQVTQMGQEVILRCVPISNHLYFYWYRQILGQKVEFLVSFYNNEISEKSEIFDDQFSVERPDGSNFTLKIRSTKLEDSAMYFCASSKGTPLGNQPQHFGDGTRLSIL.

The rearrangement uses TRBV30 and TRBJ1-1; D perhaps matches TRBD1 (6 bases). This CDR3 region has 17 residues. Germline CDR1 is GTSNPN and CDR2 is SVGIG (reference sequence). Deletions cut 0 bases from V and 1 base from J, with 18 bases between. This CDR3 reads CAWSVLGRGIGNTEAFF. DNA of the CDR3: TGTGCCTGGAGTGTACTTGGCAGGGGTATTGGGAACACTGAAGCTTTCTTT.

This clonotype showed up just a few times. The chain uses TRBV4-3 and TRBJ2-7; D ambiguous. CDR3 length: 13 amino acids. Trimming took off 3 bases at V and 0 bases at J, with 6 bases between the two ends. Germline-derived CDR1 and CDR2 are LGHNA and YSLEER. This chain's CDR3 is CASSQASSYEQYF. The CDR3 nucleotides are TGCGCCAGCAGCCAGGCTAGCTCCTACGAGCAGTACTTC.

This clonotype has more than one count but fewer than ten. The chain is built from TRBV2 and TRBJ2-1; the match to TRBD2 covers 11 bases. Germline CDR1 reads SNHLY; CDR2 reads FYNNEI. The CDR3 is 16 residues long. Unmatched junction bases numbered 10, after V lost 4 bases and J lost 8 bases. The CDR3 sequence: CASSVTSGSVWDEQFF. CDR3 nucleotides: TGTGCCAGCAGTGTTACTAGCGGGAGTGTTTGGGATGAGCAGTTCTTC.

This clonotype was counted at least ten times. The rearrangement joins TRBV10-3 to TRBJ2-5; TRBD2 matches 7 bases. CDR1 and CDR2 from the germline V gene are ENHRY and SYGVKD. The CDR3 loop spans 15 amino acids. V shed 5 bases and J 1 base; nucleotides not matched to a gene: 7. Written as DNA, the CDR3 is TGTGCCATCAGTCAGAGGGAGGGGCCCCAAGAGACCCAGTACTTC. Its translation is CAISQREGPQETQYF.

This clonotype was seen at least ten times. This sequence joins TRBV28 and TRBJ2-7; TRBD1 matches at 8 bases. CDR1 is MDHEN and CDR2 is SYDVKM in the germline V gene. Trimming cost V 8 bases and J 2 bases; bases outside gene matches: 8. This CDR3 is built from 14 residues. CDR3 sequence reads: CASGRTGSTYEQYF. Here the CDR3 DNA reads TGTGCCAGCGGGAGGACAGGGTCAACCTACGAGCAGTACTTC.

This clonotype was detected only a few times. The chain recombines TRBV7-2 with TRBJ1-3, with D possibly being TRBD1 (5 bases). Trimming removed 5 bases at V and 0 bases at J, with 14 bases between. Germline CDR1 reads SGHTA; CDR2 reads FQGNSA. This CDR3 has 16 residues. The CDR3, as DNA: TGTGCCAGCAGCCTTCTAAGGACACTCTCTGGAAACACCATATATTTT. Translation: CASSLLRTLSGNTIYF.

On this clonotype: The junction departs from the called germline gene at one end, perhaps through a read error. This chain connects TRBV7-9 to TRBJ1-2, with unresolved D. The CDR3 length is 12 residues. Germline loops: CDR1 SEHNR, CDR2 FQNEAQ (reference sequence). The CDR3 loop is CASSLGAGNEGF. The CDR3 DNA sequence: TGTGCCAGCAGCTTAGGAGCTGGGAATGAGGGCTTC.

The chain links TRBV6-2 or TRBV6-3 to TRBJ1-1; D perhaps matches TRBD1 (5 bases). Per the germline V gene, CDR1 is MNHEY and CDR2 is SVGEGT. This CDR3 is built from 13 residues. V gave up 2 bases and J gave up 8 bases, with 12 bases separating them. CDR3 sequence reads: CASSYRPEGEAFF. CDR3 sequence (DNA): TGTGCCAGCAGTTACAGACCCGAGGGGGAAGCTTTCTTT.

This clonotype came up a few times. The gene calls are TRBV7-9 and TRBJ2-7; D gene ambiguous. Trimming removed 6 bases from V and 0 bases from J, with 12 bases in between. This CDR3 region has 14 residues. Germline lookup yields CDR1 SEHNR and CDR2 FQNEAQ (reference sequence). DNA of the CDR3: TGTGCCAGCAGAGAAGGGATCTTCTCCTACGAGCAGTACTTC. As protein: CASREGIFSYEQYF.

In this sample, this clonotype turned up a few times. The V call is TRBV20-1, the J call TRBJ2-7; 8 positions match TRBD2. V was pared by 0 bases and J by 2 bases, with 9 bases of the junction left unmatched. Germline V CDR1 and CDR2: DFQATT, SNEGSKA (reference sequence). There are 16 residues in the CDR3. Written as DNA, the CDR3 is TGCAGTGCTAGAGAGGATGGGAGCGGGAGACCCTACGAGCAGTACTTC. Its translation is CSAREDGSGRPYEQYF.

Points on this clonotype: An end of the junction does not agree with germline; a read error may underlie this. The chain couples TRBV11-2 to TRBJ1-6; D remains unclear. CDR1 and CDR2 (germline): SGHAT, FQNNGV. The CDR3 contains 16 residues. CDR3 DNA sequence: TGTGCCAGCACCCCGGACGGGAGCTCCTATAATTCACCCCTCTACTTT. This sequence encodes CASTPDGSSYNSPLYF.

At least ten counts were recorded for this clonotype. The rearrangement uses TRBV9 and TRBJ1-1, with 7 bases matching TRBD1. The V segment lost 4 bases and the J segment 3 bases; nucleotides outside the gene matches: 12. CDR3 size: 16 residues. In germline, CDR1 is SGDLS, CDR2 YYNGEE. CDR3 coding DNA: TGTGCCAGCAGCCCCCGGGACAGCACAGAGTACACTGAAGCTTTCTTT. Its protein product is CASSPRDSTEYTEAFF.

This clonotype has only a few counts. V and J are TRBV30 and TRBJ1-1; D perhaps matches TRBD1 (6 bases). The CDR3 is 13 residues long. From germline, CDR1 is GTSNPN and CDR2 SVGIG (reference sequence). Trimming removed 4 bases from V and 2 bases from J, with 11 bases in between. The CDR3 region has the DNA TGTGCCTGGACGACAGGATACAACACTGAAGCTTTCTTT. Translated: CAWTTGYNTEAFF.

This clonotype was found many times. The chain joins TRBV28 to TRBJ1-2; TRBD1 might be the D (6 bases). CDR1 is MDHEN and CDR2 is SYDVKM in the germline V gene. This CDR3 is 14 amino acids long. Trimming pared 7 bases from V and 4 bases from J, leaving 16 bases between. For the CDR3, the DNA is TGTGCCAGCACCCCCGGGGGCGCGTTCTATGGCTACACCTTC. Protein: CASTPGGAFYGYTF.

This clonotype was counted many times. The CDR3 DNA sequence: TGCGCCAGCAGGGGGACGGGCCTTGCCTACGAGCAGTACTTC. Protein product: CASRGTGLAYEQYF. The chain employs TRBV5-1 and TRBJ2-7; the D gene could be TRBD1 or TRBD2 (5 bases each). The CDR3 spans 14 residues. Trimming pared 5 bases from V and 2 bases from J, leaving 14 bases between. Germline V gene lookup returns CDR1 SGHRS and CDR2 YFSETQ.

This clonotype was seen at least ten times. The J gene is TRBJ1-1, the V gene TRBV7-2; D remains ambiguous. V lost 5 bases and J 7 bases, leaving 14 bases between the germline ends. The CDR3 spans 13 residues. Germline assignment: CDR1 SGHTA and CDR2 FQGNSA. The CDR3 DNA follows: TGTGCCAGCAGCGCCGCCTGGGCCGGTGAAGCTTTCTTT. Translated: CASSAAWAGEAFF.

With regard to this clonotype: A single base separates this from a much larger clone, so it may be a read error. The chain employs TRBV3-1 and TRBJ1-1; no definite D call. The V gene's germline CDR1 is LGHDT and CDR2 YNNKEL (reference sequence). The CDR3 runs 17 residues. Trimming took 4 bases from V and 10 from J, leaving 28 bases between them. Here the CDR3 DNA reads TGTGCCAGCAGCCGACCTCTCCCTTCTGGCCTCCCTTGGCGAGCTTTCTTT. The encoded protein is CASSRPLPSGLPWRAFF.